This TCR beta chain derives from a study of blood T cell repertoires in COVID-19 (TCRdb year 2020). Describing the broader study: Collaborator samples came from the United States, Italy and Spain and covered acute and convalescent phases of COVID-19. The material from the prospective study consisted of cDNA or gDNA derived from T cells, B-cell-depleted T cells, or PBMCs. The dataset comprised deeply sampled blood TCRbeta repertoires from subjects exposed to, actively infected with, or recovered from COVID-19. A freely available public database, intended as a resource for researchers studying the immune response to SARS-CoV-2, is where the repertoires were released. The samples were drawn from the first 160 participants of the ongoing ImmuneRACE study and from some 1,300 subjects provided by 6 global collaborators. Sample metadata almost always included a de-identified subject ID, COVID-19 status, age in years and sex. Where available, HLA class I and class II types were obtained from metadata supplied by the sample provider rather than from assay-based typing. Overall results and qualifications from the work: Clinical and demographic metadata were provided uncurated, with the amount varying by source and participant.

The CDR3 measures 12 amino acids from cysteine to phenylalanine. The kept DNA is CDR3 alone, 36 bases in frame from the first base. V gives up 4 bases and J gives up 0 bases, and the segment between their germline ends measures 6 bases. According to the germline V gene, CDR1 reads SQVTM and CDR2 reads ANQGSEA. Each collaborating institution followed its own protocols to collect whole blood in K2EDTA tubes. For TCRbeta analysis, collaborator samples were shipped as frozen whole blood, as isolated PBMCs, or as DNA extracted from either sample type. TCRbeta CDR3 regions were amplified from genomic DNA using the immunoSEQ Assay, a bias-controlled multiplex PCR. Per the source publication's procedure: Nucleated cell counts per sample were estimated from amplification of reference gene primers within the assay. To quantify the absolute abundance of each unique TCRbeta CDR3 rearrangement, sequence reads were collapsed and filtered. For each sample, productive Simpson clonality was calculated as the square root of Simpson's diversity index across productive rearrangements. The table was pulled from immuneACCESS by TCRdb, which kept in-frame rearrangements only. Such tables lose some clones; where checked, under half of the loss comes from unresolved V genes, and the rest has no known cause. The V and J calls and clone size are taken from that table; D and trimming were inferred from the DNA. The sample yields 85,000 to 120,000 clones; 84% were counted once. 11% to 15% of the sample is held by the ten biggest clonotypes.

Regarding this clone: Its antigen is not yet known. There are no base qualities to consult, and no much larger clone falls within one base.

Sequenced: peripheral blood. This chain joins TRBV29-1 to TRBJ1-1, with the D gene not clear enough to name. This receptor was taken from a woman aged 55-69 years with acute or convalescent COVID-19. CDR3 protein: CSVAGLNTEAFF. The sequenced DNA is TGCAGCGTTGCTGGGCTGAACACTGAAGCTTTCTTT.